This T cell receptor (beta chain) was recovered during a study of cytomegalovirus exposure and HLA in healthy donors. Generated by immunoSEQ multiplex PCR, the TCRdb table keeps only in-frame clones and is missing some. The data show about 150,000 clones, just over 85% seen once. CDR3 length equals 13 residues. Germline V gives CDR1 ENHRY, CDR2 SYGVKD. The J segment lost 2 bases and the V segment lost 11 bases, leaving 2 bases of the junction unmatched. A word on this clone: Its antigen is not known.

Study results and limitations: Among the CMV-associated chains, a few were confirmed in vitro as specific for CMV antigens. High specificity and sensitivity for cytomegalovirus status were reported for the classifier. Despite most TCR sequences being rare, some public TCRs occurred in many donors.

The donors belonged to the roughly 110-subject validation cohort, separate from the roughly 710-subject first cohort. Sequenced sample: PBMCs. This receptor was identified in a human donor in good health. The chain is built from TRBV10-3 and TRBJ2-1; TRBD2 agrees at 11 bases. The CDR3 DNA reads TGTGCCTCACTAGCGGGGGCCTACAATGAGCAGTTCTTC. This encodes CASLAGAYNEQFF.